These T cell receptor beta chains were read from a single sample in a study of CD8 T cells in ankylosing spondylitis. TCRdb processed the 5' RACE reads anew with MiXCR; each CDR3 protein has one entry. The sample carries over 400,000 distinct CDR3 sequences, roughly a quarter recorded once. Sample: blood, either unsorted or a sorted T cell fraction (not recorded which). The receptor source for this set is a male donor with ankylosing spondylitis. CDR3s include the opening cysteine and the closing phenylalanine or tryptophan. D genes are given only for firm matches. Size values are once, few and many counts, or a class for expanded clones, and some rows have none.

.	TRBV12-3/TRBV12-4	.	TRBJ1-2	CASSFSRELYGYTF	TGTGCCAGCAGTTTTTCCAGGGAACTTTATGGCTACACCTTC
.	TRBV7-2	.	TRBJ1-5	CASSLVVGNQPQHF	TGTGCCAGCAGCTTAGTGGTCGGGAATCAGCCCCAGCATTTT
.	TRBV18	once	TRBJ2-2	CASSRSGETGELFF	TGTGCCAGCTCACGATCCGGGGAAACCGGGGAGCTGTTTTTT
.	TRBV7-2	few	TRBJ2-7	CASSLHGNEQYF	TGTGCCAGCAGCTTACACGGGAACGAGCAGTACTTC
.	TRBV21-1	.	TRBJ2-1	CASTPWDGRDEQFF	TGTGCCAGCACCCCATGGGACGGGAGAGATGAGCAGTTCTTC
TRBD2	TRBV20-1	.	TRBJ2-3	CSAIRTSGSDTQYF	TGCAGTGCTATCAGGACTAGCGGGAGTGATACGCAGTATTTT
TRBD2	TRBV29-1	.	TRBJ2-3	CSLWTSGRSDTQYF	TGCAGCCTGTGGACTAGCGGGAGATCAGATACGCAGTATTTT
.	TRBV20-1	.	TRBJ2-3	CSATLYGYPTDTQYF	TGCAGTGCTACCCTCTACGGGTACCCGACAGATACGCAGTATTTT
TRBD1	TRBV27	.	TRBJ1-2	CASAQGAFNGYTF	TGTGCCAGCGCGCAGGGGGCATTTAATGGCTACACCTTC
.	TRBV2	.	TRBJ2-3	CASGPGVDTQYF	TGTGCCAGTGGTCCTGGAGTAGATACGCAGTATTTT
.	TRBV10-3	.	TRBJ2-2	CAILQGGTNTGELFF	TGTGCCATCCTCCAGGGAGGAACGAACACCGGGGAGCTGTTTTTT
.	TRBV7-2	.	TRBJ1-1	CASSLMRADLAFF	TGTGCCAGCAGCTTAATGAGAGCAGATTTGGCTTTCTTT
.	TRBV27	few	TRBJ1-6	CASSPGVTRYSPLHF	TGTGCCAGCAGTCCCGGGGTGACCCGGTATTCACCCCTCCACTTT
.	TRBV2	.	TRBJ2-3	CASKVGVRTDTQYF	TGTGCCAGCAAGGTCGGGGTACGCACAGATACGCAGTATTTT
.	TRBV20-1	.	TRBJ2-2	CSARGRLVRDTGELFF	TGCAGTGCTAGAGGGCGGCTAGTACGGGACACCGGGGAGCTGTTTTTT